The rows below give T cell receptor beta chains drawn from one sample of a study of CD8 T cells in ankylosing spondylitis. TCRdb re-called the 5' RACE reads with MiXCR, one entry per CDR3 protein. Of 150,000 to 200,000 distinct CDR3 sequences listed, over 10% are singletons. The specimen was blood, either unsorted or a sorted T cell fraction (not recorded which). These receptors were collected from a female donor with ankylosing spondylitis or in good health (not recorded which). Both conserved end residues are trimmed from each CDR3.

j_call v_call cdr3_aa
TRBJ2-7 TRBV7-2 ASSLSGTGPYEQY
TRBJ2-3 TRBV4-2 ASSQDKLTGAPQY
TRBJ2-1 TRBV12-3/TRBV12-4 ASSLGISDEQF
TRBJ1-2 TRBV6-5 ASSYRPGASRAGYT
TRBJ2-1 TRBV11-3 ASSDTDRYNEQF
TRBJ2-1 TRBV27 ASSPFTSGPSYNEQF
TRBJ2-7 TRBV29-1 SVKGQTIYEQY
TRBJ2-2 TRBV11-1 ASSLPQPRTGGFLAGELF
TRBJ1-1 TRBV12-3/TRBV12-4 ASSLVSRGQGTTLL
TRBJ2-3 TRBV20-1 SAPLPGQATDTQY
TRBJ1-1 TRBV4-2 ASSPTRMGVTEAF
TRBJ2-2 TRBV7-3 ASSPGTYGTGELF
TRBJ2-3 TRBV28 ASKELAGSDTQY
TRBJ2-1 TRBV6-1 ASSPNQRTNEQF
TRBJ2-2 TRBV28 ASSLWGQNTGELF
TRBJ2-1 TRBV6-6 ASSTGQQQF
TRBJ1-6 TRBV7-9 ASSADRNNSPLH
TRBJ1-1 TRBV6-5 ASSYWVNTEAF